A selection of T cell receptor beta chains follows, all from one sample in a study of neurological immune-mediated disorders. TCRdb redid the calling of the 5' RACE reads with MiXCR, one entry per CDR3 protein. The sample yields tens of thousands of distinct CDR3 sequences, about a tenth seen once. The specimen was PBMCs. The receptor set was obtained from a woman between 40 and 55 years old with HTLV-1-associated myelopathy (HAM/TSP). Both conserved end residues are part of each CDR3. D genes are given only for firm matches. Size tells how often a clone was seen, or its class if it is expanded.

NA,many,TRBJ2-7,TRBV5-5,TGTGCCAGCAGCTCCGACCGGGAGAGGCAGTACTTC,CASSSDRERQYF
NA,many,TRBJ1-2,TRBV5-6,TGTGCCAGCAGCTTTGGGACATTGTCTCGATCTAACTATGGCTACACCTTC,CASSFGTLSRSNYGYTF
TRBD1,many,TRBJ2-5,TRBV11-3,TGTGCCAGCAGCTTGACAGGGGGCCCGGGGATGACCCAGTACTTC,CASSLTGGPGMTQYF
TRBD1,few,TRBJ1-2,TRBV5-5,TGTGCCAGCAGCTTGGGGACAGGGCTAGGTATGGATGGCTACACCTTC,CASSLGTGLGMDGYTF
NA,many,TRBJ1-1,TRBV7-2,TGTGCCAGCAGCCCCCGAAGGGGAAACACTGAAGCTTTCTTT,CASSPRRGNTEAFF
NA,many,TRBJ2-7,TRBV14,TGTGCCAGCAGCCCGCGACAGGCGCACTACGAGCAGTACTTC,CASSPRQAHYEQYF
TRBD2,many,TRBJ2-1,TRBV7-9,TGTGCCAGCAGCCAGCGGGGGGGGGAGCACAATGAGCAGTTCTTC,CASSQRGGEHNEQFF
TRBD2,many,TRBJ2-3,TRBV4-2,TGTGCCAGCAGCCAGGATAGCGGGGGGTCTTCAGATACGCAGTATTTT,CASSQDSGGSSDTQYF
TRBD1,many,TRBJ1-1,TRBV5-6,TGTGCCAGCAGCTTGGTTCAGGGGGCTGGGAACACTGAAGCTTTCTTT,CASSLVQGAGNTEAFF
NA,many,TRBJ2-1,TRBV7-2,TGTGCCAGCAGCCCTGGGGGGCATGAGCAGTTCTTC,CASSPGGHEQFF
NA,many,TRBJ2-5,TRBV5-6,TGTGCCAGCAGCCCCGGCGGTGGCAGCCAAGAGACCCAGTACTTC,CASSPGGGSQETQYF
NA,many,TRBJ2-2,TRBV20-1,TGCAGTGCAGGGGTTTCTTACACCGGGGAGCTGTTTTTT,CSAGVSYTGELFF
NA,many,TRBJ2-2,TRBV20-1,TGCAGTGCTAGAGATCGGGGGCTGGGAAACACCGGGGAGCTGTTTTTT,CSARDRGLGNTGELFF